These T cell receptor beta chains were read from a single sample in a study of blood T cell dynamics during melanoma immunotherapy. Method: immunoSEQ multiplex PCR; TCRdb's copy keeps in-frame clones and lacks some. The data contain over 10,000 clones, roughly 84% of them seen just once; the ten biggest clones take up 9% to 10%. Material: blood, obtained from a patient treated with checkpoint blockade. These receptors all stem from a human donor with melanoma. Both conserved end residues are trimmed from each CDR3. A D gene is named only where the DNA matches it firmly.

ASSYRPDDGYT	TRBV6-6	TRBJ1-2	-
ASSGDRVYEQY	TRBV6-1	-	TRBD1
ASSSGTRTGHEQF	TRBV7-8	TRBJ2-1	TRBD1
ASSFWGQRGQETQY	TRBV5-1	TRBJ2-5	-
ASSLWGGILAGGHGYNEQF	TRBV28	TRBJ2-1	TRBD2
ASSLSEVRDFLTDTQY	TRBV5-4	TRBJ2-3	-
ATRGQGSTDTQY	TRBV15	TRBJ2-3	TRBD1
ASSPLKGSSYNEQF	TRBV7-6	TRBJ2-1	-
ASSSQTGTGTYEQY	TRBV5-4	TRBJ2-7	TRBD1
ASSISDEAF	TRBV19	TRBJ1-1	-
ASSAGRGTGYT	TRBV6-1	TRBJ1-2	-
ASSRGGYTGELF	TRBV4-2	TRBJ2-2	TRBD2
ASSESLALMARGRSSYEQY	TRBV10-2	TRBJ2-7	TRBD1
ASSLGRGYEKLF	TRBV5-6	TRBJ1-4	-
AISESGSQNEKLF	TRBV10-3	TRBJ1-4	-
ASSEALGGLLPF	TRBV2	TRBJ1-4	-
ASSFAGISYEQY	TRBV27	TRBJ2-7	-
ASSLIENQPQH	TRBV7-9	TRBJ1-5	-
ASSKDRAGGYT	TRBV6-4	TRBJ1-2	TRBD1
ASSLGGLASETQY	TRBV11-3	TRBJ2-5	TRBD2